Listed below are T cell receptor beta chains from one sample, sequenced in a study of cytomegalovirus exposure and HLA in healthy donors. Clones were sequenced by immunoSEQ multiplex PCR, and TCRdb holds only the in-frame ones, with some missing. The repertoire holds over 200,000 clones, 88% seen once, with roughly 3% in the top ten. The sequenced sample was PBMCs. The origin of the receptors is a woman aged 18-30 years in good health and CMV-seronegative. Each CDR3 is given with its conserved first and last residue. The D gene is left open where the match is weak. Where a row states a size, it is once, few, many or the class of an expanded clone; other rows omit it.

CDR3 protein: CASSQDSGVGQPQHF
CDR3 DNA: TGCGCCAGCAGCCAAGATTCAGGGGTTGGACAGCCCCAGCATTTT
V gene: TRBV4-1
D gene: NA
J gene: TRBJ1-5
clone size: once

CDR3 protein: CASSILRDSNEKLFF
CDR3 DNA: TGTGCCAGCAGCATCCTGCGGGACAGTAATGAAAAACTGTTTTTT
V gene: TRBV5-6
D gene: TRBD1
J gene: TRBJ1-4
clone size: NA

CDR3 protein: CASSLSPTARSVEAFF
CDR3 DNA: TGTGCCAGCAGCTTATCCCCGACAGCCAGGAGTGTTGAAGCTTTCTTT
V gene: TRBV11-1
D gene: NA
J gene: TRBJ1-1
clone size: once

CDR3 protein: CASSKQGTGPAKNIQYF
CDR3 DNA: TGTGCCAGCAGCAAACAGGGGACAGGGCCAGCCAAAAACATTCAGTACTTC
V gene: TRBV27
D gene: TRBD1
J gene: TRBJ2-4
clone size: NA

CDR3 protein: CASSLQASLPYTEAFF
CDR3 DNA: TGTGCCAGCAGTCTTCAGGCCTCGTTGCCCTACACTGAAGCTTTCTTT
V gene: TRBV27
D gene: NA
J gene: TRBJ1-1
clone size: NA

CDR3 protein: CASRPGQGYEQYF
CDR3 DNA: TGTGCCAGCAGGCCGGGACAGGGCTACGAGCAGTACTTC
V gene: TRBV4-2
D gene: TRBD1
J gene: TRBJ2-7
clone size: NA

CDR3 protein: CASSSRDSNTGELFF
CDR3 DNA: TGTGCCAGCAGCTCCCGGGACAGCAACACCGGGGAGCTGTTTTTT
V gene: TRBV13
D gene: TRBD1
J gene: TRBJ2-2
clone size: NA

CDR3 protein: CASSSRDEQYF
CDR3 DNA: TGCGCCAGCAGCTCTCGTGACGAGCAGTACTTC
V gene: TRBV5-1
D gene: NA
J gene: TRBJ2-7
clone size: NA

CDR3 protein: CASSFSRLEYEQYF
CDR3 DNA: TGTGCCAGCAGTTTTTCCCGACTAGAGTACGAGCAGTACTTC
V gene: TRBV28
D gene: NA
J gene: TRBJ2-7
clone size: once

CDR3 protein: CASSQDLDRGSYGYTF
CDR3 DNA: TGCGCCAGCAGCCAAGATCTGGACAGAGGGAGCTATGGCTACACCTTC
V gene: TRBV4-3
D gene: NA
J gene: TRBJ1-2
clone size: NA

CDR3 protein: CAFSAGNEQFF
CDR3 DNA: TGTGCCTTTTCGGCGGGGAATGAGCAGTTCTTC
V gene: TRBV30
D gene: NA
J gene: TRBJ2-1
clone size: NA

CDR3 protein: CASSSRPGIGEAFF
CDR3 DNA: TGTGCCAGCAGCTCCCGGCCGGGTATTGGTGAAGCTTTCTTT
V gene: TRBV7-2
D gene: NA
J gene: TRBJ1-1
clone size: NA

CDR3 protein: CASSESRETQYF
CDR3 DNA: TGTGCCAGCAGTGAATCTCGAGAGACCCAGTACTTC
V gene: TRBV25-1
D gene: NA
J gene: TRBJ2-5
clone size: NA

CDR3 protein: CASGTQGALSPYEQYF
CDR3 DNA: TGTGCCAGCGGGACTCAGGGGGCCTTAAGCCCCTACGAGCAGTACTTC
V gene: TRBV2
D gene: TRBD1
J gene: TRBJ2-7
clone size: NA

CDR3 protein: CASSLNPGHLYEQYF
CDR3 DNA: TGCGCCAGCAGCCTTAACCCGGGACACCTCTACGAGCAGTACTTC
V gene: TRBV5-1
D gene: NA
J gene: TRBJ2-7
clone size: NA

CDR3 protein: CASSQGLADSYNEQFF
CDR3 DNA: TGTGCCAGCAGCCAAGGCTTAGCGGACTCCTACAATGAGCAGTTCTTC
V gene: TRBV4-2
D gene: NA
J gene: TRBJ2-1
clone size: NA

CDR3 protein: CASSHMVTGARYGYTF
CDR3 DNA: TGCGCCAGCAGCCATATGGTAACAGGGGCTCGCTATGGCTACACCTTC
V gene: TRBV4-1
D gene: TRBD1
J gene: TRBJ1-2
clone size: NA

CDR3 protein: CASSGGFREGYEQYF
CDR3 DNA: TGTGCCAGCAGTGGGGGGTTCCGGGAGGGCTACGAGCAGTACTTC
V gene: TRBV6-4
D gene: TRBD2
J gene: TRBJ2-7
clone size: few

CDR3 protein: CAWSVLQGEAEQYF
CDR3 DNA: TGTGCCTGGAGTGTACTACAGGGGGAGGCCGAGCAGTACTTC
V gene: TRBV30
D gene: TRBD1
J gene: TRBJ2-7
clone size: few

CDR3 protein: CASSLVGGGLDIQYF
CDR3 DNA: TGTGCCAGCAGCTTAGTGGGTGGGGGACTTGACATTCAGTACTTC
V gene: TRBV5-5
D gene: NA
J gene: TRBJ2-4
clone size: NA

CDR3 protein: CAIKGTSGSSGTDTQYF
CDR3 DNA: TGTGCGATCAAGGGGACTAGCGGGTCCTCCGGCACAGATACGCAGTATTTT
V gene: TRBV2
D gene: TRBD2
J gene: TRBJ2-3
clone size: once

CDR3 protein: CASSPEVVGRLQYF
CDR3 DNA: TGCGCCAGCAGCCCCGAGGTTGTGGGGAGACTGCAGTACTTC
V gene: TRBV5-1
D gene: NA
J gene: TRBJ2-7
clone size: NA

CDR3 protein: CASSGVGGSADTQYF
CDR3 DNA: TGTGCCAGCAGTGGAGTTGGCGGGAGCGCAGATACGCAGTATTTT
V gene: TRBV6-4
D gene: TRBD2
J gene: TRBJ2-3
clone size: NA

CDR3 protein: CASSSIWGDNYGYTF
CDR3 DNA: TGTGCCAGCAGTTCGATCTGGGGGGACAACTATGGCTACACCTTC
V gene: TRBV27
D gene: NA
J gene: TRBJ1-2
clone size: once

CDR3 protein: CASSLRQGPGELFF
CDR3 DNA: TGTGCCAGCAGCTTAAGGCAGGGTCCCGGGGAGCTGTTTTTT
V gene: TRBV7-2
D gene: NA
J gene: TRBJ2-2
clone size: once

CDR3 protein: CASTDSPGDGYTF
CDR3 DNA: TGTGCCAGCACGGACTCCCCAGGGGATGGCTACACCTTC
V gene: TRBV6-1
D gene: NA
J gene: TRBJ1-2
clone size: NA

CDR3 protein: CSGTLAQETQYF
CDR3 DNA: TGCAGCGGGACTCTAGCGCAGGAGACCCAGTACTTC
V gene: TRBV29-1
D gene: NA
J gene: TRBJ2-5
clone size: NA

CDR3 protein: CAISEQRSTDTQYF
CDR3 DNA: TGTGCCATCAGTGAGCAGCGGTCCACAGATACGCAGTATTTT
V gene: TRBV10-3
D gene: NA
J gene: TRBJ2-3
clone size: NA